The next 14 T cell receptor beta chains were all read from a single sample in a study of blood T cell repertoires in COVID-19. The repertoire was sequenced with immunoSEQ multiplex PCR; TCRdb's copy has only in-frame clones and lacks some. Of roughly 250,000 clones in the sample, 80% to 85% are singletons; the top ten hold roughly an eighth. Input material: peripheral blood. The source of these receptors is a woman aged 55-69 years with active or convalescent COVID-19.

The chain joins TRBV20-1 to TRBJ2-5; perhaps D is TRBD1 or TRBD2 (5 bases each). V was clipped by 6 bases and J by 0 bases, with 14 bases between them. The CDR3 covers 14 residues. CDR1 and CDR2 from the germline V gene are DFQATT and SNEGSKA (reference sequence). The CDR3 spells CSASEGLYQETQYF. The CDR3 nucleotides are TGCAGTGCGAGTGAGGGGCTCTACCAAGAGACCCAGTACTTC.

The table lists this clone with a few counts. This CDR3 reads CASSQGDGYTF. CDR3 nucleotides: TGTGCCAGCAGCCAGGGCGATGGCTACACCTTC. The chain combines TRBV7-9 with TRBJ1-2; TRBD1 is a possible D gene (5 bases). This CDR3 spans 11 amino acids. Trimming took off 5 bases at V and 6 bases at J, with 7 bases between the two ends. Germline values: CDR1 SEHNR, CDR2 FQNEAQ (reference sequence). Based on the CDR3 plus reference TRBV7-9 and TRBJ1-2, the full variable domain is DTGVSQNPRHKITKRGQNVTFRCDPISEHNRLYWYRQTLGQGPEFLTYFQNEAQLEKSRLLSDRFSAERPKGSFSTLEIQRTEQGDSAMYLCASSQGDGYTFGSGTRLTVV.

This rearrangement joins TRBV6-6 to TRBJ1-1, with 7 positions matching TRBD1. The CDR3 has 15 residues. V was pared by 5 bases and J by 5 bases, with 11 bases of the junction left unmatched. Germline CDR1 and CDR2: MNHNY and SVGAGI (reference sequence). CDR3 residues: CASSPHRGSGTEAFF. CDR3 in DNA: TGTGCCAGCAGTCCCCACAGGGGCTCGGGTACTGAAGCTTTCTTT.

The rearrangement joins TRBV7-2 to TRBJ2-5, with D perhaps matching TRBD2 (6 bases). Trimming cost V 1 base and J 2 bases, with 17 bases left between them. Germline V gives CDR1 SGHTA, CDR2 FQGNSA. The length of the CDR3 is 17 residues. CDR3 bases: TGTGCCAGCAGCTTAGGGTTCGCGGGGTCGTCGCAAGAGACCCAGTACTTC. Its translation: CASSLGFAGSSQETQYF.

The chain employs TRBV7-6 and TRBJ1-6; the match to TRBD1 covers 8 bases. V shed 5 bases and J 7 bases; nucleotides not matched to a gene: 10. From germline, CDR1 is SGHVS and CDR2 FNYEAQ. The CDR3 is 16 amino acids. CDR3 DNA sequence: TGTGCCAGCAGCGTCGTTTCGGGACAGGAGAATTCACCCCTCCACTTT. Translation: CASSVVSGQENSPLHF.

This sequence joins TRBV6-6 and TRBJ2-1; D is possibly TRBD2 (5 bases). V lost 5 bases and J lost 9, with 11 bases in between. The CDR3 runs 12 residues. Germline V lookup: CDR1 MNHNY, CDR2 SVGAGI (reference sequence). DNA for the CDR3: TGTGCCAGCAGTCCCAGCGAGGGTGAGCAGTTCTTC. Encoded protein: CASSPSEGEQFF.

The chain combines TRBV12-3 or TRBV12-4 with TRBJ2-7; D unresolved. Trimming left V 5 bases short and J 3 bases short, with 5 bases between. The length of the CDR3 is 11 residues. Here the CDR3 DNA reads TGTGCCAGCAGTAACTACTACGAGCAGTACTTC. Its protein product is CASSNYYEQYF.

The genes are TRBV30 and TRBJ2-2, with D possibly being TRBD2 (5 bases). This CDR3 is 15 amino acids long. Germline V gives CDR1 GTSNPN, CDR2 SVGIG (reference sequence). Trimming took off 5 bases at V and 3 bases at J, with 16 bases between the two ends. The CDR3: CAWAGGRTDTGELFF. In DNA form, the CDR3 reads TGTGCCTGGGCTGGAGGACGAACCGACACCGGGGAGCTGTTTTTT.

This chain connects TRBV11-2 to TRBJ1-5; the match to TRBD1 covers 7 bases. Germline V gene data show CDR1 as SGHAT and CDR2 as FQNNGV. With V trimmed by 1 base and J by 9 bases, 6 bases remained unmatched. This CDR3 spans 14 amino acids. In DNA, the CDR3 is TGTGCCAGCAGCTTAGGGACAGGTGTAAGGCCCCAGCATTTT. Translated, it gives CASSLGTGVRPQHF.

There are a few counts of this clone. This chain links TRBV5-6 with TRBJ1-5; D may be TRBD1 (5 bases). Trimming left V 2 bases short and J 4 bases short, with 13 bases between. The CDR3 has 15 amino acids. Germline-derived CDR1 and CDR2 are SGHDT and YYEEEE. The CDR3 DNA reads TGTGCCAGCAGCTTATTAGGGGTTTCAAATCAGCCCCAGCATTTT. Translating gives CASSLLGVSNQPQHF.

The rearrangement uses TRBV4-1 and TRBJ2-1; 9 bases line up with TRBD2. The ends lost 0 bases at V and 4 bases at J; junction bases unmatched: 4. The length of the CDR3 is 16 residues. Germline-derived CDR1 and CDR2 are MGHRA and YSYEKL. The CDR3 DNA sequence: TGCGCCAGCAGCCAAGATGGGACTAGCCCTTACAATGAGCAGTTCTTC. It yields the protein CASSQDGTSPYNEQFF.

The V call is TRBV27, the J call TRBJ2-7; TRBD2 matches 10 bases. Germline CDR1 reads MNHEY; CDR2 reads SMNVEV (reference sequence). Germline trimming cut 6 bases from V and 2 bases from J; bases unmatched to any gene: 4. The CDR3 spans 14 residues. The CDR3 loop is CASSTSGGAYEQYF. The CDR3, as DNA: TGTGCCAGCAGCACCAGCGGGGGGGCCTACGAGCAGTACTTC.

V is TRBV6-5 and J is TRBJ2-1; perhaps TRBD2 as D (5 bases). Trimming pared 3 bases from V and 6 bases from J, leaving 15 bases between. Per the germline V gene, CDR1 is MNHEY and CDR2 is SVGAGI. The CDR3 is made up of 15 amino acids. The DNA for the CDR3 is TGTGCCAGCAGTTATGGCAGCGGTCGCTCCAATGAGCAGTTCTTC. It translates to CASSYGSGRSNEQFF.

This clone appeared a single time. This chain uses TRBV7-9 with TRBJ2-5; 7 positions agree with TRBD1. The CDR3 extends over 15 amino acids. V gave up 5 bases and J gave up 5 bases; unmatched junction bases: 11. Looked up from germline, CDR1 is SEHNR and CDR2 is FQNEAQ (reference sequence). CDR3 residues: CASSTQTGVWETQYF. DNA for the CDR3: TGTGCCAGCAGCACGCAAACAGGGGTCTGGGAGACCCAGTACTTC.